This TCR beta chain was identified in a study of blood T cell repertoires in COVID-19. Across the study: COVID-19 samples collected from the United States, Italy and Spain covered acute and convalescent phases.

Only in-frame clones appear in the TCRdb table, and some are missing; sequencing was by immunoSEQ multiplex PCR. The sample contains 150,000 to 200,000 clones, roughly nine tenths of which appear only once. The CDR3 is 15 residues long. V dropped 5 bases and J dropped 0 bases, with 11 bases sitting between them. Germline CDR1 reads KGHSH; CDR2 reads LQKENI. The source is a woman aged 70-85 years with acute or convalescent COVID-19. The chain employs TRBV18 and TRBJ2-1; D may be TRBD1 (6 bases). The sequencing input was peripheral blood. The CDR3 nucleotides read TGTGCCAGCTCATCCAGGGGCAACTCCTACAATGAGCAGTTCTTC. Protein product: CASSSRGNSYNEQFF.